Below are 6 T cell receptor beta chains sequenced from a single sample in a study of early T cells in non-severe SARS-CoV-2 infection. TCRdb re-called the 5' RACE reads with MiXCR, one entry per CDR3 protein. The sample carries about 69,000 distinct CDR3 sequences, roughly 9.4% recorded once. The sample consisted of whole blood. These receptors were obtained from an adult who was a healthcare worker with PCR-confirmed SARS-CoV-2 infection or an uninfected control (not recorded which).

The V gene is TRBV4-1, the J gene TRBJ2-4; 7 bases are a match to TRBD2. This CDR3 comprises 16 residues. CDR1 and CDR2 (germline): MGHRA, YSYEKL. V lost 1 base and J lost 10; bases outside the gene matches: 13. The DNA of the CDR3 is TGCGCCAGCAGCCAAGGACGAGGCAGGCTAGCGGCGATTCAGTACTTC. Its protein product is CASSQGRGRLAAIQYF.

This clonotype was seen repeatedly, ten times or more. The chain has TRBV11-2 and TRBJ2-3; 11 positions match TRBD2. V trimming: 3 bases; J trimming: 2 bases; junction bases outside the gene matches: 4. Germline lookup yields CDR1 SGHAT and CDR2 FQNNGV. CDR3 length: 16 amino acids. The DNA for the CDR3 is TGTGCCAGCAGCTTTCTAGCGGGGGGCGTCACAGATACGCAGTATTTT. Its translation is CASSFLAGGVTDTQYF.

The chain has TRBV5-6 and TRBJ2-3, with D possibly TRBD2 on 6 matching bases. The CDR3 totals 16 residues. Germline V gene lookup returns CDR1 SGHDT and CDR2 YYEEEE. V was shortened by 6 bases and J by 0 bases, with 17 bases between the two germline ends. CDR3 loop: CASTSSGGTSTDTQYF. The CDR3 bases are TGTGCCAGCACCTCCTCTGGGGGGACTAGCACAGATACGCAGTATTTT.

The chain has TRBV7-2 and TRBJ2-1, with 8 nucleotides matching TRBD2. The CDR3 sequence is 14 residues long. V dropped 5 bases and J dropped 4; count of bases not matched to a gene: 4. Germline CDR1 reads SGHTA; CDR2 reads FQGNSA. The CDR3 DNA reads as TGTGCCAGCAGCCCGACTAGCGCATACAATGAGCAGTTCTTC. Protein sequence: CASSPTSAYNEQFF.

This clonotype was found a few times. This rearrangement joins TRBV14 to TRBJ1-1, with D hard to call. The CDR3 is made up of 13 amino acids. V gave up 3 bases and J gave up 1 base, with 6 bases separating them. Germline CDR1 reads SGHDN; CDR2 reads FVKESK. CDR3 loop: CASSHRQNTEAFF. Here the CDR3 DNA reads TGTGCCAGCAGCCACCGGCAGAACACTGAAGCTTTCTTT.

This clonotype was observed many times. The V and J genes are TRBV19 and TRBJ2-3; D remains ambiguous. Germline V CDR1 and CDR2: LNHDA, SQIVND (reference sequence). V lost 6 bases to trimming and J lost 0 bases, with 1 base between them. CDR3 length: 11 amino acids. CDR3 in DNA: TGTGCCAGTAGAAGCACAGATACGCAGTATTTT. The encoded protein is CASRSTDTQYF.